Following are 32 T cell receptor beta chains from one sample sequenced in a study of CD8 T cells in Susac syndrome. RNA in amounts of roughly 0.5 to 1 ug was reverse transcribed with random hexamers. One entry per CDR3 protein results from TCRdb running MiXCR on the immunoSEQ multiplex PCR reads. The top ten clones hold 0.09% to 0.1% of a sample with about 180,000 distinct CDR3 sequences, 90% to 95% of them seen once. Sequencing was carried out using CD4+ T cells from PBMCs. The receptors derive from a human donor with Susac syndrome.

CDR3 coding DNA: TGCAGTGCTAGCGCAGGCACAGATACGCAGTATTTT. It yields the protein CSASAGTDTQYF. This chain links TRBV20-1 with TRBJ2-3; D not certain. V lost 3 bases, J lost 1 base, and 5 bases lay in between. CDR3 length: 12 residues. Looked up from germline, CDR1 is DFQATT and CDR2 is SNEGSKA (reference sequence).

V and J are TRBV3-1 and TRBJ2-4; 8 bases are shared with TRBD2. This CDR3 is built from 14 residues. Unmatched junction bases numbered 3, after V lost 0 bases and J lost 8 bases. CDR1 is LGHDT and CDR2 is YNNKEL in the germline V gene (reference sequence). CDR3 sequence: CASSQDPGGDIQYF. CDR3 coding DNA: TGTGCCAGCAGCCAAGATCCGGGGGGGGACATTCAGTACTTC.

This clonotype was observed a few times. The genes are TRBV3-1 and TRBJ1-5; no definite D call. Germline CDR1 LGHDT, CDR2 YNNKEL (reference sequence). The CDR3 has 13 amino acids. Trimming left V 0 bases short and J 4 bases short, with 4 bases between. As DNA, the CDR3 is TGTGCCAGCAGCCAAGAAAGAAATCAGCCCCAGCATTTT. The encoded protein is CASSQERNQPQHF.

The J gene is TRBJ1-5, the V gene TRBV20-1; D perhaps matches TRBD1 (5 bases). The CDR3 is 16 residues long. V lost 0 bases and J lost 0, with 12 bases in between. CDR1 and CDR2 from the germline V gene are DFQATT and SNEGSKA (reference sequence). The CDR3 spells CSARDWRGDSNQPQHF. The CDR3 nucleotides are TGCAGTGCTAGAGATTGGAGGGGTGATAGCAATCAGCCCCAGCATTTT.

J is TRBJ2-1 and V is TRBV9, with a weak D call TRBD1 (6 bases). The CDR3 runs to 15 residues. The V end lost 4 bases, the J end lost 5 bases, and 16 bases lay between the germline ends. Germline CDR1 is SGDLS and CDR2 is YYNGEE. The CDR3 is CASSPDPTGNNEQFF. The CDR3 DNA is TGTGCCAGCAGCCCGGATCCTACAGGGAACAATGAGCAGTTCTTC. The full variable domain, with the rest looked up from reference TRBV9 and TRBJ2-1, is DSGVTQTPKHLITATGQRVTLRCSPRSGDLSVYWYQQSLDQGLQFLIQYYNGEERAKGNILERFSAQQFPDLHSELNLSSLELGDSALYFCASSPDPTGNNEQFFGPGTRLTVL.

The chain carries TRBV6-6 and TRBJ2-1; D not resolved. The germline V and J ends were trimmed by 6 bases and 3 bases, with 12 bases remaining between them. Per germline, CDR1 MNHNY and CDR2 SVGAGI (reference sequence). The CDR3 runs 14 residues. CDR3 DNA sequence: TGTGCCAGCAGGGACGGGCTAGACTACAATGAGCAGTTCTTC. Its protein is CASRDGLDYNEQFF.

The J gene is TRBJ2-3, the V gene TRBV15, with D possibly matching TRBD1 (6 bases). This CDR3 is built from 15 residues. CDR1 and CDR2 from the germline V gene are LNHNV and YYDKDF (reference sequence). V was trimmed by 4 bases and J by 2 bases, leaving 13 bases between them. The CDR3 nucleotides read TGTGCCACCAGCACAAGGGACACCTCCACAGATACGCAGTATTTT. This sequence encodes CATSTRDTSTDTQYF.

This clonotype was recorded a few times. J is TRBJ1-1 and V is TRBV12-3 or TRBV12-4, with no clear D. The CDR3 is 11 residues long. Trimming shortened V by 1 base and J by 7 bases, and 4 bases separated the two germline ends. Written as DNA, the CDR3 is TGTGCCAGCAGTTTAGGCGGTGAAGCTTTCTTT. Protein sequence: CASSLGGEAFF.

V gene TRBV6-5 combines with J gene TRBJ1-4; D remains unclear. Germline values: CDR1 MNHEY, CDR2 SVGAGI. With 6 bases removed from V and 1 base from J, the gap between germline ends came to 9 bases. The CDR3 runs to 14 residues. The CDR3 here is CASSPSITNEKLFF. In DNA, the CDR3 is TGTGCCAGCAGCCCGTCCATAACTAATGAAAAACTGTTTTTT.

The rearrangement uses TRBV20-1 and TRBJ1-5; D might be TRBD1 (5 bases). With 0 bases removed from V and 3 bases from J, the gap between germline ends came to 9 bases. The CDR3 runs 14 residues. Germline CDR1 and CDR2: DFQATT and SNEGSKA (reference sequence). CDR3 region: CSARDLTDNQPQHF. CDR3 bases: TGCAGTGCTAGAGATCTGACAGACAATCAGCCCCAGCATTTT.

The chain employs TRBV7-2 and TRBJ1-1; D is perhaps TRBD1 (5 bases). Germline CDR1 SGHTA, CDR2 FQGNSA. CDR3 size: 17 residues. The V end lost 2 bases, the J end lost 0 bases, and 16 bases lay between the germline ends. The CDR3 DNA is TGTGCCAGCAGCTTACAGATCTCGGCGGACATGAACACTGAAGCTTTCTTT. This sequence encodes CASSLQISADMNTEAFF.

A few counts support this clonotype. CDR3 coding DNA: TGTGCCAGCAGTTCGTCGATGAACACTGAAGCTTTCTTT. This sequence encodes CASSSSMNTEAFF. The genes are TRBV12-3 or TRBV12-4 and TRBJ1-1; D not certain. The CDR3 has 13 residues. V dropped 4 bases and J dropped 0 bases, with 6 bases sitting between them.

The V call is TRBV30, the J call TRBJ2-2, with D possibly being TRBD2 (6 bases). V lost 3 bases and J lost 5, with 16 bases in between. This CDR3 region has 15 residues. The germline CDR1 and CDR2 sequences are GTSNPN and SVGIG (reference sequence). CDR3 sequence (DNA): TGTGCCTGGAGGACCCCGGGAGTGCGGACCGGGGAGCTGTTTTTT. Protein sequence: CAWRTPGVRTGELFF.

The genes are TRBV5-1 and TRBJ2-3; no clear D gene. CDR3 length: 14 amino acids. Trimming took off 0 bases at V and 3 bases at J, with 8 bases between the two ends. The germline CDR1 and CDR2 sequences are SGHRS and YFSETQ. CDR3 coding DNA: TGCGCCAGCAGCTTGGGGGATTGGACAGATACGCAGTATTTT. Translating gives CASSLGDWTDTQYF.

The chain combines TRBV25-1 with TRBJ2-5; perhaps TRBD2 as D (7 bases). Germline CDR1 MGHDK, CDR2 SYGVNS. The CDR3 has 15 residues. The germline V and J ends were trimmed by 1 base and 5 bases, with 14 bases remaining between them. CDR3: CASSEWGGGMETQYF. The DNA of the CDR3 is TGTGCCAGCAGTGAATGGGGAGGGGGAATGGAGACCCAGTACTTC.

V gene TRBV7-9 combines with J gene TRBJ2-1, with TRBD2 matching 14 bases. This CDR3 contains 18 residues. V dropped 4 bases and J dropped 5; count of bases not matched to a gene: 10. Germline V lookup: CDR1 SEHNR, CDR2 FQNEAQ (reference sequence). The CDR3 DNA follows: TGTGCCAGCAGCTCCACATTGACTAGCGGGAGGGCCCACAATGAGCAGTTCTTC. This translates into CASSSTLTSGRAHNEQFF.

This chain uses TRBV18 with TRBJ2-1, with 10 bases aligning to TRBD2. CDR1 KGHSH and CDR2 LQKENI come from the germline V gene. The CDR3 has 14 amino acids. Trimming took 3 bases from V and 9 from J; bases not matched to a gene: 5. The CDR3 DNA follows: TGTGCCAGCTCACCCGGGACTAGCGAGATTGAGCAGTTCTTC. Protein product: CASSPGTSEIEQFF.

This sequence joins TRBV5-1 and TRBJ1-2; D unclear. The CDR3 totals 18 residues. Deletions cut 0 bases from V and 0 bases from J, with 18 bases between. The germline gives CDR1 SGHRS, CDR2 YFSETQ. In DNA, the CDR3 is TGCGCCAGCAGCTTGGCGGGTGAATACAGCTCCGCTAACTATGGCTACACCTTC. Its translation is CASSLAGEYSSANYGYTF.

The gene calls are TRBV28 and TRBJ2-7; 7 bases agree with TRBD1. With V trimmed by 6 bases and J by 2 bases, 4 bases remained unmatched. This CDR3 comprises 13 residues. The germline gives CDR1 MDHEN, CDR2 SYDVKM. The CDR3 region is CASSYRGPYEQYF. DNA of the CDR3: TGTGCCAGCAGCTACAGGGGTCCCTACGAGCAGTACTTC.

The V and J genes are TRBV7-6 and TRBJ2-3; D unclear. The germline gives CDR1 SGHVS, CDR2 FNYEAQ. Trimming removed 3 bases from V and 2 bases from J, with 18 bases in between. CDR3 size: 17 residues. This chain's CDR3 is CASSLGSQPFSTDTQYF. The CDR3 DNA reads TGTGCCAGCAGCTTGGGCAGCCAACCATTTTCCACAGATACGCAGTATTTT.

This rearrangement joins TRBV6-2 or TRBV6-3 to TRBJ2-5, with 9 nucleotides matching TRBD1. V shed 6 bases, J shed 3 bases, and the junction held 8 bases outside the gene matches. This CDR3 comprises 15 residues. Germline CDR1 reads MNHEY; CDR2 reads SVGEGT. The CDR3 loop reads CASSLARQGEETQYF. CDR3 sequence (DNA): TGTGCCAGCAGCTTAGCGCGACAGGGGGAAGAGACCCAGTACTTC.

This chain joins TRBV23-1 and TRBJ2-5; D remains ambiguous. TRBV23-1 is known as an ORF, though its function is uncertain. There are 15 residues in the CDR3. V dropped 3 bases and J dropped 3 bases, with 14 bases sitting between them. CDR3 region: CASSHRYEEEETQYF. CDR3 coding DNA: TGCGCCAGCAGTCACAGGTATGAAGAGGAAGAGACCCAGTACTTC.

The chain is built from TRBV7-9 and TRBJ2-1, with D tentatively TRBD1 or TRBD2 (5 bases each). In germline, CDR1 is SEHNR, CDR2 FQNEAQ (reference sequence). The CDR3 loop spans 14 amino acids. The ends were cut back, 2 bases at V and 5 bases at J, with 10 bases in the middle. Here the CDR3 reads CASSLTGANNEQFF. In DNA, the CDR3 is TGTGCCAGCAGCTTAACCGGGGCTAACAATGAGCAGTTCTTC.

The genes are TRBV5-1 and TRBJ2-1; 9 nucleotides line up with TRBD1. CDR1 is SGHRS, CDR2 YFSETQ, per germline. The CDR3 totals 15 residues. The V and J ends lost 2 bases and 7 bases, in that order; junction bases with no gene match: 7. The CDR3 DNA reads TGCGCCAGCAGCTTCCGGGACAGGGTGACGAATGAGCAGTTCTTC. This sequence encodes CASSFRDRVTNEQFF. Variable domain in full (rest from reference TRBV5-1 and TRBJ2-1): KAGVTQTPRYLIKTRGQQVTLSCSPISGHRSVSWYQQTPGQGLQFLFEYFSETQRNKGNFPGRFSGRQFSNSRSEMNVSTLELGDSALYLCASSFRDRVTNEQFFGPGTRLTVL.

The chain joins TRBV24-1 to TRBJ2-7; no reliable D call. The V gene's germline CDR1 is KGHDR and CDR2 SFDVKD. Trimming shortened V by 2 bases and J by 1 base, and 8 bases separated the two germline ends. The CDR3 runs to 14 residues. CDR3 sequence (DNA): TGTGCCACCAGTGATTCTGTGGGGTCCTACGAGCAGTACTTC. It encodes CATSDSVGSYEQYF.

The chain employs TRBV14 and TRBJ2-6; the match to TRBD2 covers 7 bases. J lost 2 bases, V lost 3 bases, and 4 bases had no gene match. Germline lookup yields CDR1 SGHDN and CDR2 FVKESK. The CDR3 sequence is 16 residues long. CDR3 region: CASSHLAETGANVLTF. CDR3 DNA: TGTGCCAGCAGCCATCTAGCGGAAACTGGGGCCAACGTCCTGACTTTC.

The rearrangement joins TRBV5-1 to TRBJ2-5, with D perhaps TRBD1 or TRBD2 (5 bases each). This CDR3 is 15 amino acids long. Between the trimmed V and J ends, which lost 3 bases and 4 bases, there was a span of 16 bases. Germline V lookup: CDR1 SGHRS, CDR2 YFSETQ. The CDR3 coding sequence is TGCGCCAGCAGCTCGGGGACCCCGAGGGGAGAGACCCAGTACTTC. It is translated as CASSSGTPRGETQYF.

V is TRBV12-3 or TRBV12-4 and J is TRBJ1-1; the D is unclear. Deletions cut 3 bases from V and 3 bases from J, with 8 bases between. CDR3 size: 13 residues. In DNA form, the CDR3 reads TGTGCCAGCAGTTTGACTGGGGACACTGAAGCTTTCTTT. It is translated as CASSLTGDTEAFF.

V and J are TRBV29-1 and TRBJ1-2; possible D gene TRBD1, 6 bases. Germline values: CDR1 SQVTM, CDR2 ANQGSEA. The CDR3 covers 12 residues. The germline V and J ends were trimmed by 7 bases and 8 bases, with 17 bases remaining between them. CDR3 sequence: CSGGSGGGGYTF. The DNA for the CDR3 is TGCAGCGGTGGCTCCGGGGGCGGCGGCTACACCTTC.

This sequence joins TRBV6-1 and TRBJ1-3; D gene unclear. The CDR3 has 12 residues. With 3 bases removed from V and 4 bases from J, the gap between germline ends came to 4 bases. Per the germline V gene, CDR1 is MNHNS and CDR2 is SASEGT. CDR3 amino acids: CASSDNGNTIYF. CDR3 nucleotides: TGTGCCAGCAGTGATAACGGAAACACCATATATTTT.

The V call is TRBV30, the J call TRBJ1-4; D unclear. There are 12 residues in the CDR3. In germline, CDR1 is GTSNPN, CDR2 SVGIG (reference sequence). V was cut by 2 bases and J by 5 bases, with 6 bases left in between. CDR3 sequence (DNA): TGTGCCTGGAGTCCCCCGAATGAAAAACTGTTTTTT. It yields the protein CAWSPPNEKLFF.

The genes are TRBV11-1 and TRBJ2-5, with a weak D call TRBD2 (5 bases). Germline V gene data show CDR1 as SGHAT and CDR2 as FQDESV (reference sequence). The CDR3 length is 14 residues. Trimming pared 5 bases from V and 1 base from J, leaving 11 bases between. CDR3 amino acids: CASSIAGVQETQYF. In DNA, the CDR3 is TGTGCCAGCAGCATCGCCGGGGTCCAAGAGACCCAGTACTTC.